These 7 T cell receptor beta chains were all obtained from the same sample, sequenced in a study of beta chain features in type 1 diabetes. Investigators reverse transcribed all isolated RNA, so they sequenced expressed TCRB transcripts. The repertoire was sequenced with immunoSEQ multiplex PCR; TCRdb's copy has only in-frame clones and lacks some. The sample carries hundreds of thousands of clones, roughly 14% recorded once. The sample comprised naive CD4+ T cells from blood. The receptors here all came from a woman aged 40 to 55 in good health.

The CDR3 protein is CAISGTEYEQYF. The CDR3 nucleotides are TGTGCCATCAGCGGGACAGAGTACGAGCAGTACTTC. The J gene is TRBJ2-7, the V gene TRBV10-3, with 7 positions matching TRBD1. Losses at the gene ends were 6 bases for V and 4 bases for J; bases not matched to a gene: 3. From germline, CDR1 is ENHRY and CDR2 SYGVKD. The CDR3 has 12 amino acids.

The chain joins TRBV7-2 to TRBJ1-4, with 8 bases lining up with TRBD1. V trimming: 2 bases; J trimming: 5 bases; junction bases outside the gene matches: 1. Per germline, CDR1 SGHTA and CDR2 FQGNSA. This CDR3 contains 14 residues. CDR3 DNA: TGTGCCAGCAGCTTAAGGACAGGGAATGAAAAACTGTTTTTT. It yields the protein CASSLRTGNEKLFF.

This clone was counted between two and nine times. The chain employs TRBV7-2 and TRBJ2-7, with 7 bases matching TRBD1. This CDR3 has 12 amino acids. J lost 4 bases, V lost 5 bases, and 2 bases had no gene match. Germline CDR1 reads SGHTA; CDR2 reads FQGNSA. The CDR3 coding sequence is TGTGCCAGCAGCCAGACAGGGTACGAGCAGTACTTC. This translates into CASSQTGYEQYF. Combining the CDR3 with reference TRBV7-2 and TRBJ2-7 gives the whole variable domain GAGVSQSPSNKVTEKGKDVELRCDPISGHTALYWYRQSLGQGLEFLIYFQGNSAPDKSGLPSDRFSAERTGGSVSTLTIQRTQQEDSAVYLCASSQTGYEQYFGPGTRLTVT.

This chain joins TRBV7-2 and TRBJ2-2, with 8 bases fitting TRBD2. In germline, CDR1 is SGHTA, CDR2 FQGNSA. Trimming at V came to 4 bases and at J to 4 bases, leaving 11 bases not matched to a gene. CDR3 length equals 17 residues. CDR3 residues: CASSSFSGVITTGELFF. Here the CDR3 DNA reads TGTGCCAGCAGCTCATTTAGCGGGGTGATTACCACCGGGGAGCTGTTTTTT.

This clone was seen only a few times. The chain recombines TRBV7-2 with TRBJ2-1, with TRBD2 identical over 12 bases. The trim removed 5 bases at V and 2 bases at J, leaving 7 bases unmatched. The CDR3 covers 17 residues. Per the germline V gene, CDR1 is SGHTA and CDR2 is FQGNSA. CDR3 protein: CASSPRTSGIAYNEQFF. The CDR3 nucleotides read TGTGCCAGCAGCCCGAGGACTAGCGGGATTGCCTACAATGAGCAGTTCTTC.

This clone has just a few counts. V usage is TRBV6-5 and J usage is TRBJ1-2; D gene ambiguous. The CDR3 loop spans 13 amino acids. Germline lookup yields CDR1 MNHEY and CDR2 SVGAGI. V lost 2 bases and J lost 8, with 12 bases in between. The CDR3 DNA sequence: TGTGCCAGCAGTTACGATCGGGTGCGCGGCTACACCTTC. Its protein product is CASSYDRVRGYTF.

The V gene is TRBV7-8, the J gene TRBJ2-3; TRBD1 matches at 7 bases. With 0 bases clipped from V and 11 bases from J, the junction kept 2 bases outside the gene matches. The V gene's germline CDR1 is SGHVS and CDR2 FQNEAQ. CDR3 size: 12 residues. CDR3 nucleotides: TGTGCCAGCAGCTTAGCCCACAGGGGGCAGTATTTT. This codes for CASSLAHRGQYF. The full variable domain, with the rest looked up from reference TRBV7-8 and TRBJ2-3, is GAGVSQSPRYKVAKRGQDVALRCDPISGHVSLFWYQQALGQGPEFLTYFQNEAQLDKSGLPSDRFFAERPEGSVSTLKIQRTQQEDSAVYLCASSLAHRGQYFGPGTRLTVL.